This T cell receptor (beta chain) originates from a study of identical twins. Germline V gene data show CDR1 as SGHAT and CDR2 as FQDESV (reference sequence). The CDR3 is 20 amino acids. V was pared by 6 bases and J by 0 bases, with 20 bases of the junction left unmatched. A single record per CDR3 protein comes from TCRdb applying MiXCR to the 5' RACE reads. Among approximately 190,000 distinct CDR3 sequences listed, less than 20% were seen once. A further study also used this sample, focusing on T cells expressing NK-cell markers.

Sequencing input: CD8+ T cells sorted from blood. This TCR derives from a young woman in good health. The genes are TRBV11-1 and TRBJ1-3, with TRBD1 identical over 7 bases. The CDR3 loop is CASRGTGASKLPVSGNTIYF. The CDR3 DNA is TGTGCCAGCAGAGGTACAGGGGCCTCTAAACTGCCCGTCTCTGGAAACACCATATATTTT.